The 28 T cell receptor beta chains reported below all come from one sample, sequenced in a study of cytomegalovirus exposure and HLA in healthy donors. Primers: 60 Vbeta forward and 13 Jbeta reverse. Some clones are missing from TCRdb's copy, which holds only in-frame ones; the method was immunoSEQ multiplex PCR. The repertoire table contains under 50,000 clones. Material for sequencing was PBMCs. These receptor sequences come from a male donor in good health and CMV-seronegative.

The V call is TRBV30, the J call TRBJ1-2, with D possibly TRBD1 on 5 matching bases. CDR1 GTSNPN and CDR2 SVGIG come from the germline V gene (reference sequence). This CDR3 is built from 13 residues. V lost 4 bases to trimming and J lost 2 bases, with 11 bases between them. CDR3 DNA sequence: TGTGCCTGGACCGTGCGGGACAACTATGGCTACACCTTC. Its protein product is CAWTVRDNYGYTF.

The gene calls are TRBV30 and TRBJ1-5; 9 bases map to TRBD1. The germline gives CDR1 GTSNPN, CDR2 SVGIG (reference sequence). V lost 3 bases and J lost 7; bases outside the gene matches: 7. The CDR3 runs to 14 residues. The CDR3 protein is CAWRTTGGGQPQHF. Written as DNA, the CDR3 is TGTGCCTGGAGGACTACAGGGGGCGGACAGCCCCAGCATTTT.

The chain employs TRBV12-5 and TRBJ2-5, with TRBD1 as a possible D gene (5 bases). The CDR3 runs to 13 residues. The germline V and J ends were trimmed by 1 base and 6 bases, with 9 bases remaining between them. The germline CDR1 and CDR2 sequences are LGHNT and FRNRAP. CDR3 sequence: CASGLGGLQTQYF. The DNA of the CDR3 is TGTGCTAGTGGTTTGGGGGGCTTACAGACCCAGTACTTC.

The gene calls are TRBV30 and TRBJ2-3; 7 bases align to TRBD2. Germline-derived CDR1 and CDR2 are GTSNPN and SVGIG (reference sequence). V dropped 0 bases and J dropped 3; count of bases not matched to a gene: 9. The CDR3 is 16 amino acids. The DNA for the CDR3 is TGTGCCTGGAGTGTTGGACTCGCCGGGGGGACAGATACGCAGTATTTT. It yields the protein CAWSVGLAGGTDTQYF. The full variable domain, its missing parts supplied by reference TRBV30 and TRBJ2-3, is SQTIHQWPATLVQPVGSPLSLECTVEGTSNPNLYWYRQAAGRGLQLLFYSVGIGQISSEVPQNLSASRPQDRQFILSSKKLLLSDSGFYLCAWSVGLAGGTDTQYFGPGTRLTVL.

The genes are TRBV30 and TRBJ1-1, with 8 nucleotides matching TRBD1. The CDR3 runs 16 residues. With V trimmed by 0 bases and J by 2 bases, 8 bases remained unmatched. From germline, CDR1 is GTSNPN and CDR2 SVGIG (reference sequence). The CDR3 protein is CAWSVETGENNTEAFF. CDR3 bases: TGTGCCTGGAGTGTGGAGACAGGGGAAAATAACACTGAAGCTTTCTTT.

The chain has TRBV5-1 and TRBJ2-5; TRBD1 matches at 9 bases. This CDR3 is built from 11 residues. The germline V gene has CDR1 SGHRS and CDR2 YFSETQ. J was trimmed by 5 bases and V by 10 bases; bases with no gene match: 3. The CDR3 DNA reads TGCGCCGGACAGGGGTTGGAGACCCAGTACTTC. This codes for CAGQGLETQYF. The variable domain in full, with the rest retrieved from reference TRBV5-1 and TRBJ2-5, is KAGVTQTPRYLIKTRGQQVTLSCSPISGHRSVSWYQQTPGQGLQFLFEYFSETQRNKGNFPGRFSGRQFSNSRSEMNVSTLELGDSALYLCAGQGLETQYFGPGTRLLVL.

The chain recombines TRBV29-1 with TRBJ1-5; the D gene is possibly TRBD1 (5 bases). This CDR3 contains 14 residues. The V end lost 8 bases, the J end lost 0 bases, and 14 bases lay between the germline ends. Per germline, CDR1 SQVTM and CDR2 ANQGSEA. The CDR3 sequence is CSISGGDSNQPQHF. The DNA of the CDR3 is TGCAGCATTTCGGGGGGTGATAGCAATCAGCCCCAGCATTTT.

The chain employs TRBV6-5 and TRBJ2-7; no firm D call. This CDR3 spans 13 amino acids. Between the trimmed V and J ends, which lost 0 bases and 8 bases, there was a span of 11 bases. The germline CDR1 and CDR2 sequences are MNHEY and SVGAGI. CDR3 nucleotides: TGTGCCAGCAGTTACTCTGGGCAGTTCAAGCAGTACTTC. This gives the protein CASSYSGQFKQYF.

The chain recombines TRBV4-2 with TRBJ1-5; D possibly corresponds to TRBD1 (5 bases). Germline assignment: CDR1 LGHNA and CDR2 YNFKEQ. This CDR3 is 16 amino acids long. Between the trimmed V and J ends, which lost 3 bases and 6 bases, there was a span of 18 bases. This CDR3 is CASSQAVGTEGQPQHF. CDR3 DNA: TGTGCCAGCAGCCAGGCAGTGGGGACTGAAGGTCAGCCCCAGCATTTT.

The CDR3: CASTQGANYGYTF. CDR3 nucleotides: TGTGCCAGCACCCAGGGGGCTAACTATGGCTACACCTTC. This rearrangement joins TRBV7-2 to TRBJ1-2, with TRBD1 identical over 7 bases. This CDR3 is 13 amino acids long. The V gene's germline CDR1 is SGHTA and CDR2 FQGNSA. V dropped 7 bases and J dropped 0; count of bases not matched to a gene: 2.

The J gene is TRBJ1-4, the V gene TRBV30, with 10 bases identical to TRBD1. This CDR3 has 14 residues. Germline-derived CDR1 and CDR2 are GTSNPN and SVGIG (reference sequence). J was trimmed by 8 bases and V by 2 bases; bases with no gene match: 5. The CDR3 protein is CAWSLDRGGEKLFF. CDR3 sequence (DNA): TGTGCCTGGAGTCTGGACAGGGGGGGAGAAAAACTGTTTTTT.

The chain recombines TRBV4-1 with TRBJ1-5, with 8 positions matching TRBD1. The J segment lost 9 bases and the V segment lost 4 bases, leaving 8 bases of the junction unmatched. Germline assignment: CDR1 MGHRA and CDR2 YSYEKL. The CDR3 runs 14 residues. In nucleotides, the CDR3 is TGCGCCAGCAGCCGGGAAGGACAGGGTTCGCCCCAGCATTTT. Protein product: CASSREGQGSPQHF.

This chain uses TRBV4-3 with TRBJ1-2, with no clear D. This CDR3 comprises 14 residues. Germline V gene sequence: CDR1 LGHNA, CDR2 YSLEER. Deletions cut 0 bases from V and 4 bases from J, with 9 bases between. For the CDR3, the DNA is TGCGCCAGCAGCCAAGATCGAGGGTCCTATGGCTACACCTTC. This gives the protein CASSQDRGSYGYTF.

The chain combines TRBV6-6 with TRBJ1-3; perhaps TRBD1 as D (5 bases). Trimming removed 2 bases from V and 1 base from J, with 12 bases in between. Germline lookup yields CDR1 MNHNY and CDR2 SVGAGI (reference sequence). This CDR3 region has 16 residues. The CDR3 spells CASSYPRGSSGNTIYF. CDR3 DNA sequence: TGTGCCAGCAGTTACCCTCGGGGGTCATCTGGAAACACCATATATTTT.

J is TRBJ1-6 and V is TRBV5-4; 9 nucleotides agree with TRBD1. Trimming removed 4 bases from V and 8 bases from J; junction bases left unmatched: 7. The germline CDR1 and CDR2 sequences are SGHNT and YYREEE (reference sequence). The CDR3 totals 15 residues. The CDR3 DNA reads as TGTGCCAGCAGCGCCAACAGGGGGCTGGATTCACCCCTCCACTTT. It yields the protein CASSANRGLDSPLHF.

The genes are TRBV29-1 and TRBJ1-2, with unresolved D. This CDR3 is 14 amino acids long. Germline CDR1 SQVTM, CDR2 ANQGSEA. V lost 5 bases and J lost 4, with 17 bases in between. The CDR3 DNA is TGCAGCGTTCTCCCCCCGGGTCACCTCTATGGCTACACCTTC. Translation: CSVLPPGHLYGYTF.

The rearrangement uses TRBV19 and TRBJ2-3; TRBD2 agrees at 9 bases. Per the germline V gene, CDR1 is LNHDA and CDR2 is SQIVND (reference sequence). The J segment lost 1 base and the V segment lost 4 bases, leaving 9 bases of the junction unmatched. The CDR3 is 17 amino acids. In nucleotides, the CDR3 is TGTGCCAGTAGTACCGCCGGGGAGCGGGGGGGCACAGATACGCAGTATTTT. It encodes CASSTAGERGGTDTQYF. The full variable domain, completed using reference TRBV19 and TRBJ2-3, is DGGITQSPKYLFRKEGQNVTLSCEQNLNHDAMYWYRQDPGQGLRLIYYSQIVNDFQKGDIAEGYSVSREKKESFPLTVTSAQKNPTAFYLCASSTAGERGGTDTQYFGPGTRLTVL.

The J gene is TRBJ2-5, the V gene TRBV4-2, with TRBD2 matching 16 bases. This CDR3 spans 15 amino acids. V lost 3 bases and J lost 5; bases outside the gene matches: 0. Germline values: CDR1 LGHNA, CDR2 YNFKEQ. The CDR3 sequence: CASSQGLAGGETQYF. The CDR3 DNA follows: TGTGCCAGCAGCCAGGGACTAGCGGGGGGGGAGACCCAGTACTTC.

The rearrangement links TRBV21-1 to TRBJ1-1. TRBV21-1 is a pseudogene. The CDR3 contains 15 residues. CDR3 sequence (DNA): TGTGCCAGCAGCAAAGATGGGGAGATGAACACTGAAGCTTTCTTT. Its protein is CASSKDGEMNTEAFF.

V is TRBV30 and J is TRBJ1-1, with TRBD1 matching 8 bases. The V and J ends lost 4 bases and 7 bases, in that order; junction bases with no gene match: 5. Looked up from germline, CDR1 is GTSNPN and CDR2 is SVGIG (reference sequence). The CDR3 covers 12 residues. Here the CDR3 DNA reads TGTGCCTGGAATTCAGGGGGCGGTGAAGCTTTCTTT. Encoded protein: CAWNSGGGEAFF.

The chain uses TRBV27 and TRBJ1-1; unclear D gene. The CDR3 contains 13 residues. Trimming removed 4 bases from V and 4 bases from J, with 10 bases in between. The V gene's germline CDR1 is MNHEY and CDR2 SMNVEV (reference sequence). CDR3: CASSWAEGTEAFF. The CDR3 DNA is TGTGCCAGCAGTTGGGCGGAGGGCACTGAAGCTTTCTTT.

This rearrangement joins TRBV27 to TRBJ2-7; 12 positions match TRBD1. This CDR3 has 16 amino acids. V was clipped by 0 bases and J by 2 bases; unmatched bases: 2. Germline V gene sequence: CDR1 MNHEY, CDR2 SMNVEV (reference sequence). The CDR3 protein is CASSLSGTGGAYEQYF. In DNA form, the CDR3 reads TGTGCCAGCAGTTTATCGGGGACAGGGGGCGCCTACGAGCAGTACTTC.

This chain links TRBV5-1 with TRBJ2-5, with 10 nucleotides matching TRBD1. The CDR3 is 15 residues long. CDR1 is SGHRS, CDR2 YFSETQ, per germline. V was clipped by 4 bases and J by 5 bases; unmatched bases: 8. CDR3 amino acids: CASSARDRGAETQYF. CDR3 coding DNA: TGCGCCAGCAGCGCGCGGGACAGGGGAGCGGAGACCCAGTACTTC.

The chain recombines TRBV5-6 with TRBJ2-7; D perhaps matches TRBD2 (6 bases). The CDR3 spans 14 residues. Trimming shortened V by 4 bases and J by 0 bases, and 11 bases separated the two germline ends. CDR1 is SGHDT, CDR2 YYEEEE, per germline. The CDR3 DNA reads as TGTGCCAGCAGCCCCGGGACTGGCTCCTACGAGCAGTACTTC. This sequence encodes CASSPGTGSYEQYF. The variable domain in full, completed from reference TRBV5-6 and TRBJ2-7, reads DAGVTQSPTHLIKTRGQQVTLRCSPKSGHDTVSWYQQALGQGPQFIFQYYEEEERQRGNFPDRFSGHQFPNYSSELNVNALLLGDSALYLCASSPGTGSYEQYFGPGTRLTVT.

The chain combines TRBV30 with TRBJ1-5, with a possible D match to TRBD1 (6 bases). This CDR3 region has 14 residues. Trimming removed 3 bases from V and 4 bases from J, with 13 bases in between. Germline loops: CDR1 GTSNPN, CDR2 SVGIG (reference sequence). The CDR3 DNA reads TGTGCCTGGAGACCGGACAGACATAATCAGCCCCAGCATTTT. This translates into CAWRPDRHNQPQHF.

The chain recombines TRBV18 with TRBJ1-4, with 11 bases aligning to TRBD1. This CDR3 has 16 residues. The junction had 0 bases not matched to a gene; V was cut back by 2 bases and J by 1 base. Germline CDR1 KGHSH, CDR2 LQKENI. The DNA for the CDR3 is TGTGCCAGCTCACCAGGGACAGGGGGAACTAATGAAAAACTGTTTTTT. Its translation is CASSPGTGGTNEKLFF.

This chain connects TRBV9 to TRBJ1-1; perhaps TRBD1 as D (6 bases). Germline V gene lookup returns CDR1 SGDLS and CDR2 YYNGEE. The V end lost 4 bases, the J end lost 7 bases, and 20 bases lay between the germline ends. The CDR3 consists of 15 residues. DNA of the CDR3: TGTGCCAGCAGCCCCCGGCCAGCCCAGGGGAGTGAAGCTTTCTTT. Translated: CASSPRPAQGSEAFF. The full variable domain, completed using reference TRBV9 and TRBJ1-1, is DSGVTQTPKHLITATGQRVTLRCSPRSGDLSVYWYQQSLDQGLQFLIQYYNGEERAKGNILERFSAQQFPDLHSELNLSSLELGDSALYFCASSPRPAQGSEAFFGQGTRLTVV.

The chain joins TRBV11-3 to TRBJ2-7; D ambiguous. Germline assignment: CDR1 SGHNT and CDR2 YENEEA. The CDR3 is 12 amino acids. With 1 base removed from V and 4 bases from J, the gap between germline ends came to 5 bases. CDR3 DNA sequence: TGTGCCAGCAGCTTAGCAGATTACGAGCAGTACTTC. This translates into CASSLADYEQYF.